This is a list of T cell receptor beta chains from one sample in a study of T cell responses to AZD1222 COVID-19 vaccine. Using immunoSEQ multiplex PCR, the repertoire was profiled, and TCRdb retains in-frame clones only, with some absent. This table holds 200,000 to 250,000 clones, about 94% found once. Sequences were derived from peripheral blood, sampled 28 days after the second dose of the MenACWY control vaccine. These receptors were collected from an adult who received the MenACWY meningococcal vaccine as a control. Each CDR3 is given without its conserved first and last residue. A D gene is named only where the DNA matches it firmly. Only part of the rows carry a size: once, few, many, or a class if the clone is expanded.

TRBJ1-5,16,TRBV27,.,.,ASSLTAPTSYSNQPQH
TRBJ1-2,11,TRBV28,.,.,ASSSGADYGYT
TRBJ1-1,11,TRBV19,.,.,ASTLDRLTEAF
TRBJ1-4,12,TRBV13,.,.,ASSSMAVDEKLF
TRBJ2-3,14,TRBV3-1/TRBV3-2,.,.,ASSQAPGSSTDTQY
TRBJ2-2,15,TRBV10-3,once,TRBD1,AISANTGGQGTGELF
TRBJ1-4,15,TRBV5-1,.,TRBD1,ASSLGPGTATNEKLF
TRBJ2-1,14,TRBV4-1,.,.,ASSPTDSLRGNEQF
TRBJ2-3,11,TRBV19,once,.,ASRIASTDTQY
TRBJ2-7,10,TRBV2,once,.,ASSPTSYEQY
TRBJ2-1,11,TRBV27,.,.,ASSGTFYNEQF
TRBJ1-2,12,TRBV28,once,.,ASSSPPGSYGYT
TRBJ1-1,15,TRBV7-9,.,.,ASSLGVNGLVNTEAF
TRBJ2-1,12,TRBV7-8,.,.,ASSPLNGDNEQF
TRBJ1-5,11,TRBV7-2,.,.,ASSLRLDQPQH
TRBJ2-1,10,TRBV18,.,.,ASSLGRAEQF
TRBJ2-3,11,TRBV24-1,.,.,ATSPPRSDTQY
TRBJ1-1,11,TRBV30,.,.,AWKFTMNTEAF
TRBJ2-1,14,TRBV5-1,.,TRBD2,ASSRTTSGSYNEQF
TRBJ2-4,13,TRBV6-5,.,TRBD1,ASSYSQGRGNIQY
TRBJ1-6,11,TRBV5-1,.,.,ASSLYTNSPLH
TRBJ2-1,10,TRBV7-3,few,.,ASSSPLGEQF
TRBJ1-1,12,TRBV9,.,.,ASSPPGLNTEAF
TRBJ1-2,13,TRBV28,.,TRBD1,ASSNSLGRGIGYT
TRBJ1-2,12,TRBV20-1,.,.,SASETVNVYGYT
TRBJ2-7,14,TRBV7-2,.,TRBD1,ASSLAARGLPYEQY
TRBJ1-4,13,TRBV19,.,.,ASSINRQVHEKLF
TRBJ2-7,14,TRBV6-6,.,TRBD2,ASRSFSGRAGYEQY
TRBJ1-1,10,TRBV5-4,.,.,ASSLAPSEAF
TRBJ2-3,13,TRBV6-1,.,.,ASSEVSQATDTQY
TRBJ1-4,16,TRBV28,.,TRBD1,ASSLRNLKDREGEKLF
TRBJ2-2,12,TRBV5-8,once,.,ASSLGLNTGELF
TRBJ2-2,10,TRBV19,.,.,ASSPYTGELF
TRBJ1-5,10,TRBV28,.,TRBD1,ASRQGGQPQH
TRBJ2-2,15,TRBV4-2,.,TRBD2,ASSQVGVGAGGGELF